These 7 T cell receptor beta chains came from one sample sequenced in a study of graft-versus-host responses after intestinal transplantation. The method was immunoSEQ multiplex PCR; TCRdb's version includes in-frame clones alone and lacks a portion of them. The table lists over 120,000 clones, 80% to 95% of them singletons. No cognate antigen is known for these TCRs. The sequenced sample was unstimulated CD4+ T cells sorted from spleen or lymph node cells, obtained before intestinal transplant. The receptors were sampled from a human donor who received an intestinal transplant.

The rearrangement links TRBV30 to TRBJ2-3; D perhaps matches TRBD2 (6 bases). The CDR3 extends over 13 amino acids. From germline, CDR1 is GTSNPN and CDR2 SVGIG (reference sequence). The germline V and J ends were trimmed by 4 bases and 2 bases, with 10 bases remaining between them. The CDR3 DNA follows: TGTGCCTGGACCGGGACTTTCACAGATACGCAGTATTTT. Its protein product is CAWTGTFTDTQYF.

V is TRBV19 and J is TRBJ2-2, with D possibly TRBD1 on 6 matching bases. Per the germline V gene, CDR1 is LNHDA and CDR2 is SQIVND (reference sequence). Deletions cut 5 bases from V and 0 bases from J, with 16 bases between. This CDR3 comprises 17 residues. The CDR3 DNA reads as TGTGCCAGTAGTCCATGGACAGCGAGCTCGAACACCGGGGAGCTGTTTTTT. Translated, it gives CASSPWTASSNTGELFF.

In DNA form, the CDR3 reads TGTGCCAGCAGATCCCGGGGACGTTTAGCTAACTATGGCTACACCTTC. Its translation is CASRSRGRLANYGYTF. This chain uses TRBV28 with TRBJ1-2; a possible D gene is TRBD1 (5 bases). The CDR3 length is 16 residues. Germline CDR1 and CDR2: MDHEN and SYDVKM. V lost 6 bases and J 0 bases, leaving 17 bases between the germline ends.

The rearrangement links TRBV19 to TRBJ2-5; unclear D gene. From germline, CDR1 is LNHDA and CDR2 SQIVND (reference sequence). CDR3 length: 13 residues. Trimming removed 1 base from V and 5 bases from J, with 8 bases in between. The CDR3 coding sequence is TGTGCCAGTAGTATAGGCCCCCGGGAGACCCAGTACTTC. This encodes CASSIGPRETQYF.

The rearrangement joins TRBV5-1 to TRBJ1-2, with a tentative D call TRBD1 (5 bases). This CDR3 is 15 amino acids long. Germline lookup yields CDR1 SGHRS and CDR2 YFSETQ. V was clipped by 0 bases and J by 4 bases, with 13 bases between them. The CDR3 protein is CASSLEAGTGYGYTF. In DNA form, the CDR3 reads TGCGCCAGCAGCTTGGAGGCAGGGACCGGCTATGGCTACACCTTC. Full variable domain (remainder filled in from reference TRBV5-1 and TRBJ1-2): KAGVTQTPRYLIKTRGQQVTLSCSPISGHRSVSWYQQTPGQGLQFLFEYFSETQRNKGNFPGRFSGRQFSNSRSEMNVSTLELGDSALYLCASSLEAGTGYGYTFGSGTRLTVV.

The genes are TRBV6-1 and TRBJ2-5, with D perhaps TRBD2 (5 bases). V was trimmed by 5 bases and J by 1 base, leaving 11 bases between them. Germline values: CDR1 MNHNS, CDR2 SASEGT. This CDR3 comprises 14 residues. CDR3 protein: CASSLVRGQETQYF. As DNA, the CDR3 is TGTGCCAGCAGTCTGGTCCGGGGCCAAGAGACCCAGTACTTC.

The chain has TRBV5-1 and TRBJ1-2; unclear D gene. The V gene's germline CDR1 is SGHRS and CDR2 YFSETQ. There are 14 residues in the CDR3. Trimming stripped 4 bases from V and 7 bases from J, with 17 bases between. This CDR3 is CASSREDSLRGYTF. CDR3 sequence (DNA): TGCGCCAGCAGCCGGGAGGACTCCCTACGTGGCTACACCTTC. Complete variable domain (other parts from reference TRBV5-1 and TRBJ1-2): KAGVTQTPRYLIKTRGQQVTLSCSPISGHRSVSWYQQTPGQGLQFLFEYFSETQRNKGNFPGRFSGRQFSNSRSEMNVSTLELGDSALYLCASSREDSLRGYTFGSGTRLTVV.